The 18 T cell receptor beta chains below all came from one sample that was sequenced in a study of T cell changes during pregnancy in multiple sclerosis. Measured with immunoSEQ multiplex PCR; TCRdb has only the in-frame clones, and not every one. Among over 40,000 clones listed, 80% to 90% were seen once. Sequenced material: peripheral blood, taken in the first trimester of pregnancy. The receptors shown here come from a female donor in good health, enrolled as a control in a pregnancy study.

The chain uses TRBV7-8 and TRBJ2-5; 7 bases map to TRBD1. Per the germline V gene, CDR1 is SGHVS and CDR2 is FQNEAQ. This CDR3 spans 16 amino acids. The J segment lost 3 bases and the V segment lost 5 bases, leaving 12 bases of the junction unmatched. CDR3 in amino acids: CASSPRASGTEETQYF. DNA of the CDR3: TGTGCCAGCAGCCCCCGCGCCTCCGGGACAGAAGAGACCCAGTACTTC. The full variable domain, rest sourced from reference TRBV7-8 and TRBJ2-5, is GAGVSQSPRYKVAKRGQDVALRCDPISGHVSLFWYQQALGQGPEFLTYFQNEAQLDKSGLPSDRFFAERPEGSVSTLKIQRTQQEDSAVYLCASSPRASGTEETQYFGPGTRLLVL.

This chain links TRBV28 with TRBJ1-1; D is unclear. Trimming left V 7 bases short and J 1 base short, with 7 bases between. CDR3 length equals 12 residues. Germline V gives CDR1 MDHEN, CDR2 SYDVKM. The DNA for the CDR3 is TGTGCCAGCACCCACGGGAACACTGAAGCTTTCTTT. The encoded protein is CASTHGNTEAFF.

Only one count was recorded for this clone. This chain joins TRBV6-1 and TRBJ1-2, with D possibly being TRBD1 (5 bases). Germline values: CDR1 MNHNS, CDR2 SASEGT. Trimming removed 7 bases at V and 10 bases at J, with 19 bases between. The CDR3 runs 13 residues. In DNA form, the CDR3 reads TGTGCCAGCATACGGGGCGGGAGGAAGGACTACACCTTC. It is translated as CASIRGGRKDYTF.

This chain joins TRBV9 and TRBJ1-1; maybe TRBD1 (6 bases). The V gene lost 3 bases and the J gene lost 4 bases, with 28 bases spanning the gap. The CDR3 is 19 amino acids. Germline V CDR1 and CDR2: SGDLS, YYNGEE. The DNA of the CDR3 is TGTGCCAGCAGCGACCAGGGCCCCGAATGGGCGGGGGCCCGCACTGAAGCTTTCTTT. Amino acids: CASSDQGPEWAGARTEAFF.

The chain has TRBV11-2 and TRBJ1-5; 7 bases align to TRBD1. Per germline, CDR1 SGHAT and CDR2 FQNNGV. V lost 5 bases to trimming and J lost 1 base; unmatched junction nucleotides: 8. There are 16 residues in the CDR3. CDR3: CASSPRQGSSNQPQHF. CDR3 nucleotides: TGTGCCAGCAGCCCCCGACAGGGTAGCAGCAATCAGCCCCAGCATTTT.

V and J are TRBV12-5 and TRBJ1-1, with D hard to call. Trimming stripped 0 bases from V and 0 bases from J, with 5 bases between. CDR3 length: 14 residues. Germline assignment: CDR1 LGHNT and CDR2 FRNRAP. CDR3 residues: CASGLVLMNTEAFF. In DNA, the CDR3 is TGTGCTAGTGGTTTGGTACTAATGAACACTGAAGCTTTCTTT.

The chain has TRBV5-1 and TRBJ2-3; D perhaps matches TRBD2 (5 bases). The CDR3 runs 16 residues. V shed 0 bases and J shed 2 bases, with 13 bases lying between them. CDR1 and CDR2 from the germline V gene are SGHRS and YFSETQ. CDR3 amino acids: CASSLVGGRNTDTQYF. The CDR3, as DNA: TGCGCCAGCAGCTTGGTAGGCGGGCGAAACACAGATACGCAGTATTTT.

The chain has TRBV9 and TRBJ2-5; D possibly corresponds to TRBD1 (6 bases). Germline values: CDR1 SGDLS, CDR2 YYNGEE. This CDR3 spans 19 amino acids. Trimming removed 5 bases from V and 2 bases from J, with 28 bases in between. CDR3 nucleotide sequence: TGTGCCAGCAGTCATCGCCCCTCAGTAGAGGGGGTGACGCAAGAGACCCAGTACTTC. It encodes CASSHRPSVEGVTQETQYF. The complete variable domain, with remaining parts taken from reference TRBV9 and TRBJ2-5, reads DSGVTQTPKHLITATGQRVTLRCSPRSGDLSVYWYQQSLDQGLQFLIQYYNGEERAKGNILERFSAQQFPDLHSELNLSSLELGDSALYFCASSHRPSVEGVTQETQYFGPGTRLLVL.

The chain couples TRBV27 to TRBJ1-1; 7 bases are shared with TRBD1. The CDR3 is made up of 17 amino acids. V gave up 0 bases and J gave up 4 bases; unmatched junction bases: 11. Looked up from germline, CDR1 is MNHEY and CDR2 is SMNVEV (reference sequence). This CDR3 reads CASSLSFPTGTSTEAFF. The DNA of the CDR3 is TGTGCCAGCAGTTTATCTTTCCCGACAGGGACCAGCACTGAAGCTTTCTTT.

The chain couples TRBV19 to TRBJ1-2, with D tentatively TRBD1 (5 bases). This CDR3 contains 14 residues. The ends were cut back, 9 bases at V and 0 bases at J, with 14 bases in the middle. Germline lookup yields CDR1 LNHDA and CDR2 SQIVND (reference sequence). CDR3: CASHNPGSNYGYTF. Here the CDR3 DNA reads TGTGCCAGCCATAATCCAGGGTCTAACTATGGCTACACCTTC.

J is TRBJ1-1 and V is TRBV19; 7 positions match TRBD1. Germline V gene lookup returns CDR1 LNHDA and CDR2 SQIVND (reference sequence). The CDR3 consists of 14 residues. The junction had 10 bases not matched to a gene; V was cut back by 6 bases and J by 6 bases. CDR3 DNA sequence: TGTGCCAGTAGCTCAGACAGGGTCGCCCCTGAAGCTTTCTTT. Translation gives CASSSDRVAPEAFF.

The chain joins TRBV27 to TRBJ1-3; D is unclear. CDR3 length equals 16 residues. CDR1 and CDR2 from the germline V gene are MNHEY and SMNVEV (reference sequence). V lost 2 bases, J lost 0 bases, and 11 bases lay in between. In DNA form, the CDR3 reads TGTGCCAGCAGTTTAGATGCCGGGATCTCTGGAAACACCATATATTTT. Translated: CASSLDAGISGNTIYF.

The chain has TRBV5-6 and TRBJ1-5; D possibly corresponds to TRBD1 (5 bases). The V gene's germline CDR1 is SGHDT and CDR2 YYEEEE. The CDR3 runs 16 residues. V was cut by 0 bases and J by 4 bases, with 14 bases left in between. The CDR3 sequence: CASSLAGGAPNQPQHF. The DNA for the CDR3 is TGTGCCAGCAGCTTGGCCGGCGGGGCGCCGAATCAGCCCCAGCATTTT. The full variable domain, with the rest looked up from reference TRBV5-6 and TRBJ1-5, is DAGVTQSPTHLIKTRGQQVTLRCSPKSGHDTVSWYQQALGQGPQFIFQYYEEEERQRGNFPDRFSGHQFPNYSSELNVNALLLGDSALYLCASSLAGGAPNQPQHFGDGTRLSIL.

The chain joins TRBV5-4 to TRBJ2-1; TRBD2 is a possible D gene (6 bases). V gave up 1 base and J gave up 0 bases, with 8 bases separating them. Looked up from germline, CDR1 is SGHNT and CDR2 is YYREEE (reference sequence). This CDR3 region has 15 residues. CDR3 in amino acids: CASSLIGSSYNEQFF. CDR3 bases: TGTGCCAGCAGCTTGATCGGGAGCTCCTACAATGAGCAGTTCTTC.

CDR3 amino acids: CATSRDSGLGTQYF. The CDR3 DNA follows: TGTGCCACCAGCAGAGATTCGGGTCTAGGGACCCAGTACTTC. V and J are TRBV15 and TRBJ2-5; D remains ambiguous. The CDR3 covers 14 residues. Per the germline V gene, CDR1 is LNHNV and CDR2 is YYDKDF (reference sequence). V lost 0 bases and J lost 7, with 12 bases in between.

This chain links TRBV7-9 with TRBJ2-1; a possible D gene is TRBD1 (7 bases). This CDR3 contains 16 residues. Trimming cost V 5 bases and J 0 bases, with 14 bases left between them. The germline gives CDR1 SEHNR, CDR2 FQNEAQ (reference sequence). CDR3 nucleotide sequence: TGTGCCAGCAGCACCCAGGGGGGAGGCTCCTACAATGAGCAGTTCTTC. Encoded protein: CASSTQGGGSYNEQFF.

V is TRBV30 and J is TRBJ2-3; the match to TRBD2 covers 10 bases. V lost 4 bases and J lost 6; bases outside the gene matches: 10. The germline V gene has CDR1 GTSNPN and CDR2 SVGIG (reference sequence). There are 15 residues in the CDR3. The CDR3 nucleotides are TGTGCCTGGACCCCACTAGCGGGAAACGACGATACGCAGTATTTT. Residues: CAWTPLAGNDDTQYF.

The V and J genes are TRBV5-6 and TRBJ2-7, with D perhaps TRBD2 (5 bases). Germline assignment: CDR1 SGHDT and CDR2 YYEEEE. V was shortened by 7 bases and J by 3 bases, with 17 bases between the two germline ends. The CDR3 covers 14 residues. CDR3 sequence reads: CASLTWGVFYEQYF. The CDR3 DNA reads TGTGCCAGCCTAACTTGGGGAGTCTTCTACGAGCAGTACTTC.